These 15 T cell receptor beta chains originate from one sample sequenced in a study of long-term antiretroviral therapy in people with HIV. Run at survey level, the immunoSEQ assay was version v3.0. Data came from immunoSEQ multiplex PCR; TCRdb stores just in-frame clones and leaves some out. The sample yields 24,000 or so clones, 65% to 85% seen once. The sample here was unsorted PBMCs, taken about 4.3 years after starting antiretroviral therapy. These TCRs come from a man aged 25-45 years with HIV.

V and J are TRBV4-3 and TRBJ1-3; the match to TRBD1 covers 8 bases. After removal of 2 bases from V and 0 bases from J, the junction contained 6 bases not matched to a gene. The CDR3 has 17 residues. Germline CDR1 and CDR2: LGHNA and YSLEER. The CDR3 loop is CASSQLTGASSGNTIYF. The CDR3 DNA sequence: TGCGCCAGCAGCCAACTGACAGGGGCGAGCTCTGGAAACACCATATATTTT.

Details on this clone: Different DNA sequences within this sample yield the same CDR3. The CDR3 loop is CASSFGADTQYF. The CDR3 DNA follows: TGTGCCAGCAGTTTTGGGGCGGATACGCAGTATTTT. The chain couples TRBV28 to TRBJ2-3, with D possibly matching TRBD1 (5 bases). The length of the CDR3 is 12 residues. Deletions cut 3 bases from V and 6 bases from J, with 7 bases between. Germline V CDR1 and CDR2: MDHEN, SYDVKM.

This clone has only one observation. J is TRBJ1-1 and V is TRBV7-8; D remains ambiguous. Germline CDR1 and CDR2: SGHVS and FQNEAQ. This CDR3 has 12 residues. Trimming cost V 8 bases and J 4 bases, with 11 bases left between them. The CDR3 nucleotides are TGTGCCAGCGCGAGGATGAGCACTGAAGCTTTCTTT. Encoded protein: CASARMSTEAFF. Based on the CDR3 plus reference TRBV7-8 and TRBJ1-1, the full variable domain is GAGVSQSPRYKVAKRGQDVALRCDPISGHVSLFWYQQALGQGPEFLTYFQNEAQLDKSGLPSDRFFAERPEGSVSTLKIQRTQQEDSAVYLCASARMSTEAFFGQGTRLTVV.

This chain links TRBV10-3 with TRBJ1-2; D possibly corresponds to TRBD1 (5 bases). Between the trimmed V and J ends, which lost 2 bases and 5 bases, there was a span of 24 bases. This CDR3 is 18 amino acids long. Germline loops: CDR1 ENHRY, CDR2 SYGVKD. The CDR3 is CAISELWTNTQGDYGYTF. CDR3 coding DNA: TGTGCCATCAGTGAGCTTTGGACCAACACGCAGGGCGATTATGGCTACACCTTC.

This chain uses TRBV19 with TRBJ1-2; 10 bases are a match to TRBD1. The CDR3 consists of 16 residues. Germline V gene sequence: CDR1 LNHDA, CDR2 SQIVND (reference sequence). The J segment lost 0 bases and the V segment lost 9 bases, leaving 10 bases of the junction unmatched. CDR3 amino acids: CARGRDRGRANYGYTF. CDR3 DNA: TGTGCCAGAGGCAGGGACAGGGGTAGAGCTAACTATGGCTACACCTTC.

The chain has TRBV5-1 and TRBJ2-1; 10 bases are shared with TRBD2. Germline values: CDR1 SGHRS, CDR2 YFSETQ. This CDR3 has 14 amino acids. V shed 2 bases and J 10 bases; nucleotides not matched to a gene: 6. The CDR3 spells CASSFTHSGGEQFF. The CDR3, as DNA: TGCGCCAGCAGCTTTACTCATAGCGGGGGGGAGCAGTTCTTC.

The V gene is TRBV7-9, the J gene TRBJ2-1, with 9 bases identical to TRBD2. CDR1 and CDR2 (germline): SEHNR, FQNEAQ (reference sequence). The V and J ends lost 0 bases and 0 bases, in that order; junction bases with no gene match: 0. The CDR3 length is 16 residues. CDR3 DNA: TGTGCCAGCAGCTTAGCACTAGCGGGCTCCTACAATGAGCAGTTCTTC. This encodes CASSLALAGSYNEQFF.

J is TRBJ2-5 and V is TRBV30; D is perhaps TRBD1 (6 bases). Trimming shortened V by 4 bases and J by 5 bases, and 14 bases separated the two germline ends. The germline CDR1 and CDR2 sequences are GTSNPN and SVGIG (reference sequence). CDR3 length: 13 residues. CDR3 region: CAWKGGMSETQYF. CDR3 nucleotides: TGTGCCTGGAAAGGGGGAATGTCGGAGACCCAGTACTTC. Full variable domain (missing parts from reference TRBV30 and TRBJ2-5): SQTIHQWPATLVQPVGSPLSLECTVEGTSNPNLYWYRQAAGRGLQLLFYSVGIGQISSEVPQNLSASRPQDRQFILSSKKLLLSDSGFYLCAWKGGMSETQYFGPGTRLLVL.

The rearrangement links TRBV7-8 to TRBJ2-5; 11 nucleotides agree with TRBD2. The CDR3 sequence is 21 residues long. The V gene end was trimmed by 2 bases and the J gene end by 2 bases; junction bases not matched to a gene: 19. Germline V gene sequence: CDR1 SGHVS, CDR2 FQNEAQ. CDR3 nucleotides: TGTGCCAGCAGCTTATACCCCTTCGCCCTAGCGGGAGGCAGAGGACAAGAGACCCAGTACTTC. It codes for CASSLYPFALAGGRGQETQYF.

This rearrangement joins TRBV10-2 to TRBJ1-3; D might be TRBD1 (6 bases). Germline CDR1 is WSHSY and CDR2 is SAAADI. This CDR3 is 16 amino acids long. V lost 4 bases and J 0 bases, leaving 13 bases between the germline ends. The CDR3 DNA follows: TGCGCCAGCAGTGGAATAGGACAGCTCTCTGGAAACACCATATATTTT. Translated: CASSGIGQLSGNTIYF.

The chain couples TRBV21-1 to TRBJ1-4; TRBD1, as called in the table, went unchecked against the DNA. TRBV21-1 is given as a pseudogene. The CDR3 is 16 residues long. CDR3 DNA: TGTGCCAGCAGCGAGCACACAGGGTGGACGGTTGAAAAACTGTTTTTT. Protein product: CASSEHTGWTVEKLFF.

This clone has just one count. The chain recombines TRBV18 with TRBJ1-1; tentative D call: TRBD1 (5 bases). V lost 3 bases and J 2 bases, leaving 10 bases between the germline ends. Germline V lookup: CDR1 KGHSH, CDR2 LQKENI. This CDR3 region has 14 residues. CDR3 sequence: CASSPRDLNTEAFF. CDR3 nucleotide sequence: TGTGCCAGCTCACCCCGGGACCTAAACACTGAAGCTTTCTTT.

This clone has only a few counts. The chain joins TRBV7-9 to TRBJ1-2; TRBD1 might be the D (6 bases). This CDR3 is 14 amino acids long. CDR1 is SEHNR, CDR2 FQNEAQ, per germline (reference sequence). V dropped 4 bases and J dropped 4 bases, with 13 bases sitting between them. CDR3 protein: CASSSQAGAYGYTF. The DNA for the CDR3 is TGTGCCAGCAGCTCTCAAGCGGGGGCCTATGGCTACACCTTC.

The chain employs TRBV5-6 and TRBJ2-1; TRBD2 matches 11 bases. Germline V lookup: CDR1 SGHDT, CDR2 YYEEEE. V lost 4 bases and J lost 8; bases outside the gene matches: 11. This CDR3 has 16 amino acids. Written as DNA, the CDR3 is TGTGCCAGCAGCCCGCTTAGCGGGGGGGCGGTCGATGAGCAGTTCTTC. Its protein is CASSPLSGGAVDEQFF.

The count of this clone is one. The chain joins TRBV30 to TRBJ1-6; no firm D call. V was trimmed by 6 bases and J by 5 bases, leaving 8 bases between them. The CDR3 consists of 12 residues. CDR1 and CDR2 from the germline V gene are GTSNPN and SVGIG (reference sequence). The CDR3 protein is CACRRDNSPLHF. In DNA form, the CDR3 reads TGTGCCTGTCGCAGAGATAATTCACCCCTCCACTTT.